Listed below are T cell receptor beta chains from one sample, sequenced in a study of cytomegalovirus exposure and HLA in healthy donors. Generated by immunoSEQ multiplex PCR, the TCRdb table keeps only in-frame clones and is missing some. The sample contains some 180,000 clones, around 80% of which appear only once. The sequenced sample consisted of PBMCs. These receptors were obtained from a man younger than 30 in good health and CMV-seronegative. The CDR3 runs from the conserved cysteine through the conserved F or W.

CDR3: CASSAGTGRTEAFF
V: TRBV6-1
length: 14
J: TRBJ1-1

CDR3: CASSQVQGRGLPYEQYF
V: TRBV4-2
length: 17
J: TRBJ2-7

CDR3: CASSNRGTYNEQFF
V: TRBV27
length: 14
J: TRBJ2-1

CDR3: CASSFEGAGTQYF
V: TRBV5-4
length: 13
J: TRBJ2-5

CDR3: CASSQDGTGGNYGYTF
V: TRBV14
length: 16
J: TRBJ1-2

CDR3: CASSLRGGRINEQYF
V: TRBV5-4
length: 15
J: TRBJ2-7

CDR3: CASSSETDTQYF
V: TRBV4-2
length: 12
J: TRBJ2-3

CDR3: CASSIGGDRGPNAYF
V: TRBV9
length: 15
J: TRBJ2-3

CDR3: CASSPDYTPYNEQFF
V: TRBV18
length: 15
J: TRBJ2-1

CDR3: CASGLGTILAGGLHEQFF
V: TRBV12-5
length: 18
J: TRBJ2-1

CDR3: CASSQDGGQNQPQHF
V: TRBV4-2
length: 15
J: TRBJ1-5

CDR3: CASGQGNTEAFF
V: TRBV6-6
length: 12
J: TRBJ1-1

CDR3: CASSPTLAGSQETQYF
V: TRBV4-1
length: 16
J: TRBJ2-5

CDR3: CASSLARTSGSSYEQYF
V: TRBV7-2
length: 17
J: TRBJ2-7

CDR3: CASKPDRGSYEQYF
V: TRBV6-5
length: 14
J: TRBJ2-7

CDR3: CASRPRRDQETQYF
V: TRBV7-6
length: 14
J: TRBJ2-5